Detailed here is one T cell receptor beta chain. Its antigen is undetermined. The data stem from a study of long-term antiretroviral therapy in people with HIV. Study-wide results and caveats: Missing from the dataset were any data on ART adherence, viral resistance or therapy changes.

Germline CDR1 ENHRY, CDR2 SYGVKD. J was trimmed by 3 bases and V by 5 bases; bases with no gene match: 13. The CDR3 runs to 17 residues. Researchers ran immunoSEQ v3.0 at survey level. TCRdb keeps only in-frame clones here, not all; method: immunoSEQ multiplex PCR. Among some 48,000 clones listed, around 80% were seen once. Before DNA extraction, roughly 0.85-10 million cryopreserved PBMC were held in the samples. The V gene is TRBV10-3, the J gene TRBJ2-7; 10 bases agree with TRBD1. Sequences were derived from unsorted PBMCs, sampled 0.8 years after starting antiretroviral therapy. The receptor's source is a woman aged 18-35 years with HIV. The CDR3 sequence is CAISRDRGSLGNYEQYF. In DNA, the CDR3 is TGTGCCATCAGTCGGGACAGGGGCTCCTTAGGGAACTACGAGCAGTACTTC.